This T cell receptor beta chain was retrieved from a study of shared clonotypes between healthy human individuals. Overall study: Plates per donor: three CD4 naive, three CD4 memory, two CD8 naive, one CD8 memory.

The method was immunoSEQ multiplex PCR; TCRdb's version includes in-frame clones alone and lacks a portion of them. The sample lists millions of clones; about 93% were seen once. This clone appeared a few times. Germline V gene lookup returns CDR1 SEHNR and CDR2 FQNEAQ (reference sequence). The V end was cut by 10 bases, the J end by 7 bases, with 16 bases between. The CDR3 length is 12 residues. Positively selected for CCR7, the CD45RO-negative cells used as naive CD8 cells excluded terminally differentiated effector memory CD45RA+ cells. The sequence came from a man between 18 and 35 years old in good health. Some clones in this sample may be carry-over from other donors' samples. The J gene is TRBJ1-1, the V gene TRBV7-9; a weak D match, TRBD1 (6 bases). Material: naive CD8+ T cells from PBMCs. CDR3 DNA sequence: TGTGCCACCAGAGGGGGGCCCTTTGAAGCTTTCTTT. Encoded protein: CATRGGPFEAFF.